One T cell receptor (beta chain) is described in this entry. Primers for the PCR totalled 60 Vbeta and 13 Jbeta. Assay: immunoSEQ multiplex PCR; the TCRdb copy retains only in-frame clones and omits some. The sample includes 100,000 or so clones, 75% to 85% of them seen just once. The entry originates in a study of cytomegalovirus exposure and HLA in healthy donors. Sequencing was performed on PBMCs. The sequence was collected from a female donor in good health and CMV-seropositive.

CDR3 sequence (DNA): TGTGCCGTATCAGGACTAGCGGGGTACAATGAGCAGTTCTTC. Encoded protein: CAVSGLAGYNEQFF. The chain links TRBV11-2 to TRBJ2-1; 12 nucleotides match TRBD2. The CDR3 contains 14 residues. V was clipped by 11 bases and J by 4 bases; unmatched bases: 6. Per the germline V gene, CDR1 is SGHAT and CDR2 is FQNNGV.